Described below is a single TCR beta chain sequence and its context. Assay: immunoSEQ multiplex PCR; the TCRdb copy retains only in-frame clones and omits some. The data show 15,000 or so clones, less than 85% seen once. Germline V gives CDR1 ENHRY, CDR2 SYGVKD. The CDR3 has 15 amino acids. Trimming at V came to 2 bases and at J to 3 bases, leaving 7 bases not matched to a gene. The sample is drawn from a study of early stage breast cancer tumors. The origin of this receptor is a person aged 25 to 39 with breast cancer. The chain uses TRBV10-3 and TRBJ2-7, with 7 bases aligning to TRBD1. The sequenced sample was normal breast tissue next to the tumor. CDR3 DNA sequence: TGTGCCATCAGTGAGCCGAGGACAGGAATCTACGAGCAGTACTTC. Its protein is CAISEPRTGIYEQYF.